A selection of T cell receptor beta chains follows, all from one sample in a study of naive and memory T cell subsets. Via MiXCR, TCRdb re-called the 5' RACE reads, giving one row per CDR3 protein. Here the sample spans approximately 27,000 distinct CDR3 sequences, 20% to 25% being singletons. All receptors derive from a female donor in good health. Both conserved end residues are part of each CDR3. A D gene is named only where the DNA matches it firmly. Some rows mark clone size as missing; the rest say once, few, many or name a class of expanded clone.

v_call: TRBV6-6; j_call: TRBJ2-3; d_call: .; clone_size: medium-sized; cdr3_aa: CASSGRSDTQYF; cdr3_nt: TGTGCCAGCAGTGGGAGGTCAGATACGCAGTATTTT
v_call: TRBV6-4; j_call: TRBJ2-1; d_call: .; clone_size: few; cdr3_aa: CASSDGANNEQFF; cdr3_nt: TGTGCCAGCAGTGACGGGGCCAACAATGAGCAGTTCTTC
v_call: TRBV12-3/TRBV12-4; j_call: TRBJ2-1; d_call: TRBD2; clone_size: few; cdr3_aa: CASSLIGGAGDTYNEQFF; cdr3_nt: TGTGCCAGCAGTTTAATAGGGGGAGCGGGGGACACCTACAATGAGCAGTTCTTC
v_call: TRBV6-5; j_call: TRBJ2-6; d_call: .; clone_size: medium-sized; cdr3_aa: CASARGSLSGANVLTF; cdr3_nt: TGTGCCAGCGCCCGTGGTTCCCTCTCTGGGGCCAACGTCCTGACTTTC
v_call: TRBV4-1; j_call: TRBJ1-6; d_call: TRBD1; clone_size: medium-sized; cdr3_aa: CASSQGQGDSPLHF; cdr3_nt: TGCGCCAGCAGCCAAGGGCAGGGGGATTCACCCCTCCACTTT
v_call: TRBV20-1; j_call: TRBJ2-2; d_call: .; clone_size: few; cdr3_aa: CSASNTEGTGELFF; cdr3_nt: TGCAGTGCTAGTAACACAGAGGGCACCGGGGAGCTGTTTTTT
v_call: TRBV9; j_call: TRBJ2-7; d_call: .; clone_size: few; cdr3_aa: CASSYEGEGEQYF; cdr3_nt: TGTGCCAGCAGCTACGAGGGTGAAGGGGAGCAGTACTTC
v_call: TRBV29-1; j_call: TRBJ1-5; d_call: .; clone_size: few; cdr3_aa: CSVESSGQPQHF; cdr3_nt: TGCAGCGTTGAGTCAAGTGGTCAGCCCCAGCATTTT
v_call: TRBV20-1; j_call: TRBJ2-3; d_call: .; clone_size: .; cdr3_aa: CSAGDSNADTQYF; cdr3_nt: TGCAGTGCTGGGGACTCAAACGCAGATACGCAGTATTTT
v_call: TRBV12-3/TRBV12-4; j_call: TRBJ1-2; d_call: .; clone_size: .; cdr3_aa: CASSQGFSSRGYTF; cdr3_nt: TGTGCCAGCAGTCAGGGATTTTCTAGTCGTGGCTACACCTTC
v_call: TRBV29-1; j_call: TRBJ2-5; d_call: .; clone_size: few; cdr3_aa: CSVVPAEKETQYF; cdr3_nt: TGCAGCGTTGTCCCGGCGGAAAAAGAGACCCAGTACTTC
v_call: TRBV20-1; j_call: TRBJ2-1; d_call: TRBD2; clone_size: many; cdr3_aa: CSARERAGGINEQFF; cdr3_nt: TGCAGTGCTAGAGAACGAGCGGGAGGGATCAATGAGCAGTTCTTC
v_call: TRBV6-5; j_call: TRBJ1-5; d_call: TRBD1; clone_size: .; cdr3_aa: CASSYSAGQGYQPQHF; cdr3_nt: TGTGCCAGCAGTTACTCGGCGGGACAGGGCTATCAGCCCCAGCATTTT
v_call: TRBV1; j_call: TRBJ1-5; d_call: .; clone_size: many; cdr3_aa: CTSSHPARRDQPQHF; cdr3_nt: TGCACCAGCAGCCACCCGGCCAGGAGAGATCAGCCCCAGCATTTT
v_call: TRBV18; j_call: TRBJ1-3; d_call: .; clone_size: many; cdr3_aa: CASWGTISGNTIYF; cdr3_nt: TGTGCCAGCTGGGGGACAATCTCTGGAAACACCATATATTTT
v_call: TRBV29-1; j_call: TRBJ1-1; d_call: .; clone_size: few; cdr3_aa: CSVGGFTEAFF; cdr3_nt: TGCAGCGTTGGGGGTTTCACTGAAGCTTTCTTT
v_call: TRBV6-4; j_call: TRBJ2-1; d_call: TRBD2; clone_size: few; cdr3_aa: CASSDSMAGGNEQFF; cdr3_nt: TGTGCCAGCAGTGACTCGATGGCGGGGGGGAATGAGCAGTTCTTC
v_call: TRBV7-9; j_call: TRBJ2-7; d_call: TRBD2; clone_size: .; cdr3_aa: CASSVREGAYEQYF; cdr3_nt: TGTGCCAGCAGCGTACGGGAGGGAGCCTACGAGCAGTACTTC
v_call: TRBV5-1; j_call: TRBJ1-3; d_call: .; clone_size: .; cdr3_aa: CASSLQGGGNTIYF; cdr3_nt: TGCGCCAGCAGCTTACAGGGTGGTGGAAACACCATATATTTT
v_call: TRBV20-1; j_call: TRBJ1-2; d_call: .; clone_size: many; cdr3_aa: CSALGDYGYTF; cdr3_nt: TGCAGTGCACTGGGGGACTATGGCTACACCTTC
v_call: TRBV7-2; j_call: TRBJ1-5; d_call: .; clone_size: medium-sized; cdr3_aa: CASSLEVFSNQPQHF; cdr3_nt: TGTGCCAGCAGCTTAGAGGTCTTTAGCAATCAGCCCCAGCATTTT
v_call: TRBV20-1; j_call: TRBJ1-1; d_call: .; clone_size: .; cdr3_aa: CSARGTAEAFF; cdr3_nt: TGCAGTGCTAGAGGGACAGCTGAAGCTTTCTTT